These 6 T cell receptor beta chains were sequenced from one sample in a study of blood T cell repertoires in COVID-19. Sequencing used immunoSEQ multiplex PCR; TCRdb keeps in-frame clones, though not all of them. The sample lists about 85,000 clones, roughly 87% seen once, with roughly 5% in the top ten. Sequenced sample: peripheral blood. The source of these receptors is a man aged 55 to 70 with acute or convalescent COVID-19.

The chain employs TRBV18 and TRBJ2-6; no clear D. The V gene's germline CDR1 is KGHSH and CDR2 LQKENI. V lost 8 bases to trimming and J lost 0 bases, with 11 bases between them. The CDR3 has 15 residues. CDR3 region: CASAYPGSGANVLTF. DNA for the CDR3: TGTGCCAGCGCCTATCCCGGCTCTGGGGCCAACGTCCTGACTTTC.

This clone was seen only once. V is TRBV24-1 and J is TRBJ1-5; no firm D call. V lost 2 bases and J lost 7, with 8 bases in between. The germline V gene encodes CDR1 KGHDR and CDR2 SFDVKD. This CDR3 is 13 amino acids long. This chain's CDR3 is CATSDSRGQPQHF. The CDR3 DNA reads TGTGCCACCAGTGATTCGCGAGGACAGCCCCAGCATTTT.

The chain employs TRBV4-1 and TRBJ1-2, with D perhaps matching TRBD1 (5 bases). Trimming pared 1 base from V and 4 bases from J, leaving 16 bases between. Per germline, CDR1 MGHRA and CDR2 YSYEKL. This CDR3 contains 16 residues. CDR3 nucleotide sequence: TGCGCCAGCAGCCAAGCTAGTCAGGGAACCCTCTATGGCTACACCTTC. It codes for CASSQASQGTLYGYTF.

This clone was picked up a small number of times. The genes are TRBV19 and TRBJ1-5; TRBD1 is a possible D gene (5 bases). The CDR3 is made up of 15 amino acids. Trimming left V 9 bases short and J 3 bases short, with 18 bases between. The germline CDR1 and CDR2 sequences are LNHDA and SQIVND (reference sequence). CDR3 DNA: TGTGCCAGCCGACTCATTCCAGGGAACAATCAGCCCCAGCATTTT. Translated: CASRLIPGNNQPQHF.

This clone was seen once. The chain uses TRBV29-1 and TRBJ2-7; TRBD1 is a possible D gene (5 bases). The CDR3 has 11 residues. Germline CDR1 SQVTM, CDR2 ANQGSEA. Trimming removed 4 bases at V and 8 bases at J, with 12 bases between. CDR3 protein: CSVVRGIQQYF. CDR3 nucleotides: TGCAGCGTTGTAAGGGGTATTCAGCAGTACTTC.

This clone was recorded once. The chain combines TRBV5-1 with TRBJ1-4; D is perhaps TRBD1 (6 bases). This CDR3 has 15 amino acids. The germline V gene encodes CDR1 SGHRS and CDR2 YFSETQ. The V gene lost 0 bases and the J gene lost 0 bases, with 6 bases spanning the gap. The CDR3 nucleotides read TGCGCCAGCAGCTTGGAGGGGGCAACTAATGAAAAACTGTTTTTT. The encoded protein is CASSLEGATNEKLFF.